The rows below give T cell receptor beta chains drawn from one sample of a study of T cells in Graves' hyperthyroidism and ophthalmopathy. TCRdb re-analysed the multiplex PCR reads in MiXCR, keeping a single row per CDR3 protein. The sample lists 450,000 to 600,000 distinct CDR3 sequences, about 14% occurring once. The sample was blood. Every receptor here comes from a woman aged 40 to 50 with Graves' hyperthyroidism. Each CDR3 is given with its conserved first and last residue. D genes are given only for firm matches. Clone size appears in some rows only: once, few, many, or a class for an expanded clone.

clone_size d_call j_call v_call cdr3_aa cdr3_nt
many TRBD2 TRBJ2-1 TRBV5-8 CASSLAGVMGNEQFF TGTGCCAGCAGCTTAGCGGGAGTTATGGGGAATGAGCAGTTCTTC
. TRBD1 TRBJ1-6 TRBV7-3 CASSQTGGSNSPLHF TGTGCCAGCAGCCAGACAGGGGGAAGTAATTCACCCCTCCACTTT
many TRBD1 TRBJ1-5 TRBV10-3 CAISDAGGAGGQPQHF TGTGCCATCAGTGATGCAGGGGGCGCGGGGGGTCAGCCCCAGCATTTT
many . TRBJ2-7 TRBV20-1 CSASGDYNYEQYF TGCAGTGCTTCGGGAGACTACAACTACGAGCAGTACTTC
many . TRBJ2-7 TRBV5-1 CASSLRGPSYEQYF TGCGCCAGCAGCTTGCGGGGGCCCTCCTACGAGCAGTACTTC
many TRBD2 TRBJ2-5 TRBV20-1 CSALGLAGGRETQYF TGCAGTGCCCTGGGACTAGCGGGAGGGAGGGAGACCCAGTACTTC
. . TRBJ1-5 TRBV6-4 CASPGGSTSNQPQHF TGTGCCAGCCCGGGGGGTTCTACCAGCAATCAGCCCCAGCATTTT
few TRBD2 TRBJ2-5 TRBV20-1 CSARVAGVPETQYF TGCAGTGCTAGAGTGGCGGGAGTTCCAGAGACCCAGTACTTC
many TRBD1 TRBJ1-2 TRBV2 CASSLTGTDGYTF TGTGCCAGCAGTTTGACAGGGACTGATGGCTACACCTTC
. . TRBJ2-3 TRBV18 CASSPPTRSTDTQYF TGTGCCAGCTCACCACCGACGCGGAGCACAGATACGCAGTATTTT
few TRBD1 TRBJ2-3 TRBV29-1 CSVGGLMAGGTDTQYF TGCAGCGTTGGGGGGCTTATGGCAGGGGGAACAGATACGCAGTATTTT
many TRBD1 TRBJ2-3 TRBV28 CASRNRGRGTDTQYF TGTGCCAGCCGAAACAGGGGTCGAGGTACGGATACGCAGTATTTT
many TRBD2 TRBJ2-1 TRBV30 CAWSGTSGRIYNEQFF TGTGCCTGGAGTGGGACTAGCGGGAGAATCTACAATGAGCAGTTCTTC
few . TRBJ2-2 TRBV12-3/TRBV12-4 CASSLTGTGGELFF TGTGCCAGCAGTTTAACAGGGACGGGCGGGGAGCTGTTTTTT
many . TRBJ1-1 TRBV6-4 CASREGPGTEAFF TGTGCCAGCAGGGAGGGCCCGGGCACTGAAGCTTTCTTT
. . TRBJ2-3 TRBV10-1 CASSGPDTGTQYF TGCGCCAGCAGTGGTCCCGACACAGGTACGCAGTATTTT
few TRBD2 TRBJ2-6 TRBV11-1 CASSFEGGPSGANVLTF TGTGCCAGCAGCTTTGAGGGAGGGCCCTCTGGGGCCAACGTCCTGACTTTC
few . TRBJ1-2 TRBV10-2 CASSAHGYGYTF TGCGCCAGCAGTGCACACGGCTATGGCTACACCTTC
. . TRBJ2-7 TRBV20-1 CSASETGTSYEQYF TGCAGTGCTAGCGAGACAGGTACTTCCTACGAGCAGTACTTC